The 18 T cell receptor beta chains listed next were all sequenced from one sample in a study of blood T cell repertoires in COVID-19. Produced via immunoSEQ multiplex PCR; TCRdb's table is partial and in-frame only. The sample lists 210,000 or so clones, approximately 83% occurring once. Sequencing was carried out using peripheral blood. These receptors were collected from a woman aged 25 to 45 with COVID-19, enrolled during active disease.

Points on this clone: An end of the junction differs from the germline gene, which may be a read error. The genes are TRBV6-5 and TRBJ2-1; the match to TRBD2 covers 9 bases. The CDR3 has 16 amino acids. In germline, CDR1 is MNHEY, CDR2 SVGAGI. This CDR3 reads CASCYLAGGPYNEQFF. The DNA of the CDR3 is TGTGCCAGCTGTTATCTGGCGGGAGGGCCATACAATGAGCAGTTCTTC.

This clone was counted once. The rearrangement joins TRBV7-2 to TRBJ2-3; 10 nucleotides line up with TRBD2. This CDR3 has 16 amino acids. Germline V CDR1 and CDR2: SGHTA, FQGNSA. V shed 4 bases, J shed 4 bases, and the junction held 8 bases outside the gene matches. CDR3 sequence reads: CASSSRAGGRPDTQYF. As DNA, the CDR3 is TGTGCCAGCAGCTCCAGAGCGGGGGGGCGTCCAGATACGCAGTATTTT.

The chain has TRBV19 and TRBJ2-7; D unresolved. The V end lost 6 bases, the J end lost 6 bases, and 9 bases lay between the germline ends. Germline V gene data show CDR1 as LNHDA and CDR2 as SQIVND (reference sequence). This CDR3 comprises 11 residues. The CDR3 DNA reads TGTGCCAGTAGGAACGCGGCCGAGCAGTACTTC. It codes for CASRNAAEQYF.

The chain recombines TRBV7-2 with TRBJ2-5, with D perhaps matching TRBD1 (6 bases). The length of the CDR3 is 15 residues. Per germline, CDR1 SGHTA and CDR2 FQGNSA. Trimming stripped 3 bases from V and 2 bases from J, with 13 bases between. This CDR3 is CASSLSGTPQETQYF. For the CDR3, the DNA is TGTGCCAGCAGCTTGTCTGGGACACCTCAAGAGACCCAGTACTTC.

The gene calls are TRBV24-1 and TRBJ2-1; 7 nucleotides align to TRBD2. Looked up from germline, CDR1 is KGHDR and CDR2 is SFDVKD. V lost 0 bases to trimming and J lost 8 bases; unmatched junction nucleotides: 9. The CDR3 has 16 residues. CDR3 nucleotides: TGTGCCACCAGTGATTTGCTCGCGGGAGTCATGGATGAGCAGTTCTTC. This codes for CATSDLLAGVMDEQFF.

The chain links TRBV9 to TRBJ2-1, with 8 bases that match TRBD2. The CDR3 consists of 15 residues. Germline CDR1 and CDR2: SGDLS and YYNGEE. V lost 0 bases, J lost 8 bases, and 7 bases stayed unmatched. CDR3 in amino acids: CASSVEGTRGYEQFF. The CDR3 DNA sequence: TGTGCCAGCAGCGTAGAGGGGACTAGGGGGTATGAGCAGTTCTTC. Full variable domain (missing parts from reference TRBV9 and TRBJ2-1): DSGVTQTPKHLITATGQRVTLRCSPRSGDLSVYWYQQSLDQGLQFLIQYYNGEERAKGNILERFSAQQFPDLHSELNLSSLELGDSALYFCASSVEGTRGYEQFFGPGTRLTVL.

The rearrangement links TRBV2 to TRBJ2-2; D ambiguous. Germline assignment: CDR1 SNHLY and CDR2 FYNNEI. Trimming cost V 8 bases and J 0 bases, with 10 bases left between them. This CDR3 spans 14 amino acids. The CDR3, as DNA: TGTGCCAGCCGACTGTTCGCGAACACCGGGGAGCTGTTTTTT. This translates into CASRLFANTGELFF.

In this sample, this clone turned up once. The V call is TRBV3-1 (or the pseudogene TRBV3-2), the J call TRBJ2-1; a weak D match, TRBD1 (6 bases). The CDR3 has 15 residues. The ends were cut back, 5 bases at V and 3 bases at J, with 14 bases in the middle. CDR1 is LGHDT, CDR2 YNNKEL, per germline (reference sequence). CDR3 sequence (DNA): TGTGCCAGCAGCGTAGGGGGAGTCGACTACAATGAGCAGTTCTTC. Translation: CASSVGGVDYNEQFF.

This chain connects TRBV28 to TRBJ1-5, with 9 bases aligning to TRBD1. Germline V lookup: CDR1 MDHEN, CDR2 SYDVKM. Germline trimming cut 6 bases from V and 5 bases from J; bases unmatched to any gene: 8. The CDR3 has 15 amino acids. The chain's CDR3 is CASSPAGQGDQPQHF. CDR3 sequence (DNA): TGTGCCAGCAGCCCCGCGGGACAGGGTGATCAGCCCCAGCATTTT.

The V call is TRBV7-2, the J call TRBJ1-2, with D perhaps TRBD1 (6 bases). Germline loops: CDR1 SGHTA, CDR2 FQGNSA. Trimming stripped 5 bases from V and 4 bases from J, with 14 bases between. This CDR3 is built from 14 residues. The CDR3 region has the DNA TGTGCCAGCAGCCCCCCGCGCAGGGGCTATGGCTACACCTTC. Translating gives CASSPPRRGYGYTF.

This clone was recorded only once. The J gene is TRBJ2-3, the V gene TRBV7-2; TRBD1 matches at 8 bases. The CDR3 loop spans 13 amino acids. Trimming took 6 bases from V and 5 from J; bases not matched to a gene: 4. Germline CDR1 reads SGHTA; CDR2 reads FQGNSA. CDR3 region: CASSTTGGDTQYF. The CDR3 DNA sequence: TGTGCCAGCAGTACAACAGGGGGAGATACGCAGTATTTT.

The CDR3 spells CASSYGGLADYNEQFF. CDR3 bases: TGTGCCAGCAGTTACGGGGGACTAGCGGATTACAATGAGCAGTTCTTC. V and J are TRBV6-2 or TRBV6-3 and TRBJ2-1, with 11 bases matching TRBD2. Germline V gene sequence: CDR1 MNHEY, CDR2 SVGEGT. The V gene end was trimmed by 2 bases and the J gene end by 4 bases; junction bases not matched to a gene: 4. The CDR3 runs 16 residues.

The gene calls are TRBV28 and TRBJ1-5, with 10 bases matching TRBD1. Per the germline V gene, CDR1 is MDHEN and CDR2 is SYDVKM. V shed 3 bases and J 1 base; nucleotides not matched to a gene: 9. The CDR3 consists of 18 residues. CDR3 nucleotide sequence: TGTGCCAGCAGTTTGGTCGGACAGGGGGGTGGAAGCAATCAGCCCCAGCATTTT. The encoded protein is CASSLVGQGGGSNQPQHF.

The V and J genes are TRBV7-9 and TRBJ2-4; 9 bases agree with TRBD1. The germline gives CDR1 SEHNR, CDR2 FQNEAQ (reference sequence). V lost 5 bases, J lost 3 bases, and 5 bases stayed unmatched. This CDR3 has 15 amino acids. The CDR3 is CASSRQGVHKNIQYF. The CDR3 nucleotides are TGTGCCAGCAGCCGACAGGGGGTTCACAAAAACATTCAGTACTTC.

The CDR3 loop is CASSPIRSSTDTQYF. CDR3 nucleotide sequence: TGTGCCAGCAGCCCGATTCGGAGTAGCACAGATACGCAGTATTTT. The chain combines TRBV7-2 with TRBJ2-3; the D is unclear. The CDR3 is 15 amino acids. Per germline, CDR1 SGHTA and CDR2 FQGNSA. The V end was cut by 5 bases, the J end by 0 bases, with 12 bases between.

This clone came up a few times. V usage is TRBV5-1 and J usage is TRBJ2-7; 9 bases agree with TRBD1. Looked up from germline, CDR1 is SGHRS and CDR2 is YFSETQ. V lost 0 bases to trimming and J lost 3 bases; unmatched junction nucleotides: 1. This CDR3 spans 14 amino acids. CDR3 bases: TGCGCCAGCAGCTTGGGGACAGGGGTCTACGAGCAGTACTTC. This sequence encodes CASSLGTGVYEQYF.

The chain joins TRBV6-1 to TRBJ1-1; 9 bases are a match to TRBD1. V dropped 2 bases and J dropped 4; count of bases not matched to a gene: 5. The CDR3 totals 15 residues. Germline CDR1 reads MNHNS; CDR2 reads SASEGT. The DNA for the CDR3 is TGTGCCAGCAGTGAAAGCCCGACAGGGGGCACTGAAGCTTTCTTT. Encoded protein: CASSESPTGGTEAFF.

The V call is TRBV5-1, the J call TRBJ2-1, with D perhaps matching TRBD2 (6 bases). The V end lost 3 bases, the J end lost 8 bases, and 15 bases lay between the germline ends. Looked up from germline, CDR1 is SGHRS and CDR2 is YFSETQ. The CDR3 runs to 14 residues. The CDR3 spells CASSWGAGLDEQFF. For the CDR3, the DNA is TGCGCCAGCAGCTGGGGAGCGGGTTTGGATGAGCAGTTCTTC.